Listed here are 3 T cell receptor beta chains from one sample, sequenced in a study of CD8+ T cells in alopecia areata. RNA was isolated and reverse transcribed to cDNA, the sequencing template. Profiling relied on immunoSEQ multiplex PCR, and the TCRdb table lists in-frame clones only, not all of them. The sample carries 90,000 to 150,000 clones, about 50% recorded once. The treatment is: oral pan-JAK inhibitor, 5-10 mg twice daily. This specimen was CD4+ T cells sorted from blood, taken at week 4, from a patient treated with tofacitinib. These receptors came from a human donor with alopecia areata.

The chain links TRBV7-6 to TRBJ1-1; 7 bases are a match to TRBD1. The CDR3 covers 15 residues. V gave up 4 bases and J gave up 0 bases; unmatched junction bases: 5. In germline, CDR1 is SGHVS, CDR2 FNYEAQ. This CDR3 is CASSSRGQLNTEAFF. Written as DNA, the CDR3 is TGTGCCAGCAGCTCTAGGGGACAGCTGAACACTGAAGCTTTCTTT.

The chain couples TRBV27 to TRBJ2-4; the D gene is possibly TRBD2 (5 bases). The CDR3 has 16 residues. The germline V and J ends were trimmed by 2 bases and 0 bases, with 11 bases remaining between them. Germline CDR1 reads MNHEY; CDR2 reads SMNVEV (reference sequence). The CDR3 nucleotides are TGTGCCAGCAGTTTAGTAGCGCCACTAGCCAAAAACATTCAGTACTTC. This encodes CASSLVAPLAKNIQYF.

The rearrangement links TRBV6-5 to TRBJ2-3, with D perhaps TRBD2 (5 bases). The CDR3 covers 13 residues. V was shortened by 6 bases and J by 3 bases, with 10 bases between the two germline ends. CDR1 is MNHEY and CDR2 is SVGAGI in the germline V gene. The CDR3 coding sequence is TGTGCCAGCAGGCCTGGACTGACAGATACGCAGTATTTT. It yields the protein CASRPGLTDTQYF.